Each of the 24 T cell receptor beta chains below was sequenced from the same sample in a study of shared clonotypes between healthy human individuals (dated by TCRdb to about 2020). Receptors were amplified or captured by the immunoSEQ multiplex PCR assay. Drawn from immuneACCESS, this table holds only the in-frame rearrangements with V and J called that TCRdb kept. Clones are partly lost; checked studies trace under half to an unresolved V gene and leave the rest unexplained. In all, the sample holds more than 2 million clones, and about 95% of those were seen once. Under 0.15% of the sample is in the top ten clones. Specimen: naive CD4+ T cells sorted from blood. Sample cell subset or site, as interpreted from the label and publication: CD45RA+ positively selected. Receptor source: a man between 18 and 29 years old in good health.

This clone appeared a single time. The genes are TRBV7-2 and TRBJ1-4, with 9 bases fitting TRBD1. The CDR3 is made up of 14 amino acids. Trimming at V came to 6 bases and at J to 10 bases, leaving 9 bases not matched to a gene. Germline lookup yields CDR1 SGHTA and CDR2 FQGNSA. DNA for the CDR3: TGTGCCAGCAGACCCGGACAGGGGTACGGAAAACTGTTTTTT. It translates to CASRPGQGYGKLFF.

The rearrangement joins TRBV12-2 to TRBJ2-2; the D segment call TRBD2 is taken from the table without a DNA check. TRBV12-2 is termed a pseudogene. The length of the CDR3 is 16 residues. CDR3 in amino acids: CASRLGGKTNTGELFF. The DNA of the CDR3 is TGTGCAAGTCGCTTGGGCGGGAAGACGAACACCGGGGAGCTGTTTTTT.

The rearrangement joins TRBV9 to TRBJ1-5, with D unclear. The germline V and J ends were trimmed by 0 bases and 7 bases, with 8 bases remaining between them. CDR3 size: 13 residues. Germline V CDR1 and CDR2: SGDLS, YYNGEE. This CDR3 reads CASSVAHGQPQHF. The DNA of the CDR3 is TGTGCCAGCAGCGTAGCCCACGGGCAGCCCCAGCATTTT.

The V and J genes are TRBV11-2 and TRBJ2-7; possible D gene TRBD1, 5 bases. Per germline, CDR1 SGHAT and CDR2 FQNNGV. The germline V and J ends were trimmed by 1 base and 2 bases, with 12 bases remaining between them. The CDR3 consists of 15 residues. Written as DNA, the CDR3 is TGTGCCAGCAGCTTAGGACAGTCGATACCCTACGAGCAGTACTTC. Its protein is CASSLGQSIPYEQYF.

V gene TRBV29-1 combines with J gene TRBJ1-4; D gene ambiguous. The germline CDR1 and CDR2 sequences are SQVTM and ANQGSEA. Trimming pared 1 base from V and 7 bases from J, leaving 10 bases between. The CDR3 consists of 13 residues. CDR3 nucleotide sequence: TGCAGCGTTGAAGGTCTGGTCGGTGAAAAACTGTTTTTT. Its translation is CSVEGLVGEKLFF.

On this clone itself: It may be a read error: a sequence one base away is much more abundant. The genes are TRBV6-4 and TRBJ1-2, with TRBD1 matching 9 bases. This CDR3 is built from 13 residues. V trimming: 5 bases; J trimming: 4 bases; junction bases outside the gene matches: 2. Germline CDR1 is MRHNA and CDR2 is SNTAGT. CDR3 DNA: TGTGCCAGCAGTCCGACAGGGGGCTATGGCTACACCTTC. Translation gives CASSPTGGYGYTF.

The chain employs TRBV29-1 and TRBJ2-3; no reliable D call. The V gene lost 4 bases and the J gene lost 1 base, with 3 bases spanning the gap. Germline lookup yields CDR1 SQVTM and CDR2 ANQGSEA. The CDR3 length is 11 residues. The DNA of the CDR3 is TGCAGCGTTGTGGGCACAGATACGCAGTATTTT. This encodes CSVVGTDTQYF.

The gene calls are TRBV10-3 and TRBJ1-2, with TRBD1 matching over 9 bases. CDR1 is ENHRY, CDR2 SYGVKD, per germline. There are 14 residues in the CDR3. Germline trimming cut 4 bases from V and 4 bases from J; bases unmatched to any gene: 4. CDR3 sequence: CAISGDREPYGYTF. CDR3 DNA sequence: TGTGCCATCAGTGGGGACAGGGAGCCCTATGGCTACACCTTC.

This clone was counted between two and nine times. Other DNA sequences of this sample code for an identical CDR3. The V gene is TRBV7-2, the J gene TRBJ2-5; no clear D. Germline lookup yields CDR1 SGHTA and CDR2 FQGNSA. V gave up 1 base and J gave up 2 bases, with 8 bases separating them. The CDR3 runs 14 residues. CDR3 sequence: CASSLGRVQETQYF. The CDR3 bases are TGTGCCAGCAGCTTAGGAAGGGTTCAAGAGACCCAGTACTTC. Complete variable domain (other parts from reference TRBV7-2 and TRBJ2-5): GAGVSQSPSNKVTEKGKDVELRCDPISGHTALYWYRQSLGQGLEFLIYFQGNSAPDKSGLPSDRFSAERTGGSVSTLTIQRTQQEDSAVYLCASSLGRVQETQYFGPGTRLLVL.

The chain has TRBV7-8 and TRBJ2-7; D gene uncertain. CDR1 is SGHVS and CDR2 is FQNEAQ in the germline V gene. The V end lost 3 bases, the J end lost 4 bases, and 7 bases lay between the germline ends. This CDR3 comprises 12 residues. CDR3 DNA sequence: TGTGCCAGCAGCTTGGAGCGATACGAGCAGTACTTC. It encodes CASSLERYEQYF. Full variable domain (missing parts from reference TRBV7-8 and TRBJ2-7): GAGVSQSPRYKVAKRGQDVALRCDPISGHVSLFWYQQALGQGPEFLTYFQNEAQLDKSGLPSDRFFAERPEGSVSTLKIQRTQQEDSAVYLCASSLERYEQYFGPGTRLTVT.

The chain links TRBV10-1 to TRBJ2-3; either TRBD1 or TRBD2 may supply D (5 bases each). Per germline, CDR1 WNHNN and CDR2 SYGVQD (reference sequence). This CDR3 has 12 residues. The V end lost 7 bases, the J end lost 2 bases, and 7 bases lay between the germline ends. CDR3 DNA: TGCGCCAGCATGGGGACCACAGATACGCAGTATTTT. It yields the protein CASMGTTDTQYF.

The chain joins TRBV6-5 to TRBJ1-6; a weak D match, TRBD1 (5 bases). The V and J ends lost 5 bases and 4 bases respectively, with 9 bases between them. The CDR3 totals 14 residues. Germline CDR1 reads MNHEY; CDR2 reads SVGAGI. The CDR3 loop is CASSKTVYNSPLHF. For the CDR3, the DNA is TGTGCCAGCAGTAAGACAGTGTATAATTCACCCCTCCACTTT.

The chain combines TRBV5-6 with TRBJ2-3; D is uncertain. Per germline, CDR1 SGHDT and CDR2 YYEEEE. Trimming pared 2 bases from V and 5 bases from J, leaving 6 bases between. The CDR3 runs to 12 residues. CDR3 coding DNA: TGTGCCAGCAGCTTTGGGCAAGATACGCAGTATTTT. Protein: CASSFGQDTQYF.

The CDR3 reads CAWSAIQGYEQYF. CDR3 in DNA: TGTGCCTGGAGCGCTATTCAGGGATACGAGCAGTACTTC. This chain links TRBV30 with TRBJ2-7; tentative D call: TRBD1 (5 bases). The length of the CDR3 is 13 residues. Germline V gene lookup returns CDR1 GTSNPN and CDR2 SVGIG (reference sequence). The V gene lost 3 bases and the J gene lost 4 bases, with 13 bases spanning the gap.

The rearrangement links TRBV7-3 to TRBJ1-6, with D possibly being TRBD1 (5 bases). Trimming took 2 bases from V and 9 from J, leaving 11 bases between them. There are 14 residues in the CDR3. In germline, CDR1 is SGHTA, CDR2 FQGTGA. The DNA for the CDR3 is TGTGCCAGCAGCTTACGGGACTCAGGTTCACCCCTCCACTTT. Translated: CASSLRDSGSPLHF.

About this clone: This CDR3 is also generated by other DNA sequences in the sample. The chain recombines TRBV29-1 with TRBJ1-1; 7 positions match TRBD1. Germline V CDR1 and CDR2: SQVTM, ANQGSEA. V was pared by 5 bases and J by 0 bases, with 3 bases of the junction left unmatched. The CDR3 length is 13 residues. For the CDR3, the DNA is TGCAGCGTTCGACAGGGCTTGAACACTGAAGCTTTCTTT. This gives the protein CSVRQGLNTEAFF.

This chain uses TRBV5-1 with TRBJ2-5; D is perhaps TRBD2 (5 bases). The CDR3 extends over 14 amino acids. The germline CDR1 and CDR2 sequences are SGHRS and YFSETQ. Trimming removed 2 bases from V and 4 bases from J, with 12 bases in between. The CDR3 here is CASSLGSARETQYF. The CDR3 DNA sequence: TGCGCCAGCAGCTTAGGTAGCGCCCGAGAGACCCAGTACTTC.

The V call is TRBV10-3, the J call TRBJ1-2; TRBD1 is a possible D gene (6 bases). Germline V gene lookup returns CDR1 ENHRY and CDR2 SYGVKD. The CDR3 is 15 residues long. With 6 bases removed from V and 6 bases from J, the gap between germline ends came to 20 bases. The CDR3 sequence is CAIRDTQGRVDGYTF. CDR3 nucleotide sequence: TGTGCCATCAGGGATACCCAGGGGCGGGTGGATGGCTACACCTTC.

This chain links TRBV6-5 with TRBJ2-4, with unresolved D. Germline CDR1 MNHEY, CDR2 SVGAGI. Between the trimmed V and J ends, which lost 2 bases and 0 bases, there was a span of 11 bases. This CDR3 is built from 16 residues. CDR3 sequence reads: CASSYSSQLAKNIQYF. The CDR3 region has the DNA TGTGCCAGCAGTTACAGCTCGCAGCTAGCCAAAAACATTCAGTACTTC.

There are a few counts of this clone. The rearrangement uses TRBV27 and TRBJ2-7; D is perhaps TRBD1 (6 bases). V was shortened by 3 bases and J by 3 bases, with 9 bases between the two germline ends. CDR3 length equals 13 residues. Germline V lookup: CDR1 MNHEY, CDR2 SMNVEV (reference sequence). The chain's CDR3 is CASSFDRRYEQYF. CDR3 nucleotides: TGTGCCAGCAGTTTTGACAGGCGCTACGAGCAGTACTTC.

The chain is built from TRBV30 and TRBJ1-6, with 9 positions matching TRBD1. CDR1 and CDR2 (germline): GTSNPN, SVGIG (reference sequence). The J segment lost 9 bases and the V segment lost 4 bases, leaving 10 bases of the junction unmatched. CDR3 size: 15 residues. CDR3 amino acids: CAWNAQGARSSPLHF. The CDR3 DNA sequence: TGTGCCTGGAACGCACAGGGGGCAAGGAGTTCACCCCTCCACTTT.

A note on this clone: The same CDR3 is also encoded by other DNA sequences in this sample. The chain carries TRBV18 and TRBJ2-6; the match to TRBD1 covers 7 bases. This CDR3 has 15 amino acids. Trimming removed 6 bases from V and 3 bases from J; junction bases left unmatched: 5. The germline CDR1 and CDR2 sequences are KGHSH and LQKENI. The DNA of the CDR3 is TGTGCCAGCTCGCCGGGACAGAGTGGGGCCAACGTCCTGACTTTC. Translated, it gives CASSPGQSGANVLTF.

The chain has TRBV6-5 and TRBJ2-7; 8 nucleotides align to TRBD1. Looked up from germline, CDR1 is MNHEY and CDR2 is SVGAGI. V was pared by 8 bases and J by 1 base, with 10 bases of the junction left unmatched. This CDR3 region has 15 residues. The CDR3 spells CASGKGQDRSYEQYF. In DNA, the CDR3 is TGTGCCAGCGGTAAGGGACAGGACAGATCCTACGAGCAGTACTTC.

As concerns this clone: Other DNA sequences within the sample encode an identical CDR3. This chain uses TRBV7-2 with TRBJ2-2, with no clear D. The V end lost 0 bases, the J end lost 6 bases, and 5 bases lay between the germline ends. This CDR3 has 13 residues. Looked up from germline, CDR1 is SGHTA and CDR2 is FQGNSA. CDR3 sequence reads: CASSLAWPGELFF. Written as DNA, the CDR3 is TGTGCCAGCAGCTTAGCGTGGCCCGGGGAGCTGTTTTTT.